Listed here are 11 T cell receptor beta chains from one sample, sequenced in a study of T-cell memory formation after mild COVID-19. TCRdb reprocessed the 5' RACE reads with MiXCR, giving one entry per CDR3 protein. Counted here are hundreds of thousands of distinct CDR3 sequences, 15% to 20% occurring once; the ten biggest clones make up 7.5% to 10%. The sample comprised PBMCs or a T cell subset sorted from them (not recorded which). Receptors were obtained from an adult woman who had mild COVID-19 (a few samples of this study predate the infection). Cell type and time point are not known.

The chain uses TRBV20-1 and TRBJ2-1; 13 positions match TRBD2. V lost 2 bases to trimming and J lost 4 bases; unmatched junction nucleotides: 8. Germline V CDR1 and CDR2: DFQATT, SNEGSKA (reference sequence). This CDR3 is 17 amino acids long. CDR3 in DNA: TGCAGTGCTAGATCTGGGACTAGCGGGATTTGGTACAATGAGCAGTTCTTC. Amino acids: CSARSGTSGIWYNEQFF.

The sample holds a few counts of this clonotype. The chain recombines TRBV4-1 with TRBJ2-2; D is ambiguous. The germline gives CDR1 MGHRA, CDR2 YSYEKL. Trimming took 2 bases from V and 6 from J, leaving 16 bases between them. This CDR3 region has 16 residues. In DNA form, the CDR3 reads TGCGCCAGCAGCCAACCCAGTGGCCTTCGCCCCGGGGAGCTGTTTTTT. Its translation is CASSQPSGLRPGELFF.

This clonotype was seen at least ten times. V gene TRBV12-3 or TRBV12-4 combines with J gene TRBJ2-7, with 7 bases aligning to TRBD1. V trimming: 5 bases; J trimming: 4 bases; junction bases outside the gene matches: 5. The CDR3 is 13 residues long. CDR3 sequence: CASSMGTVYEQYF. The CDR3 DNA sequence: TGTGCCAGCAGTATGGGGACAGTATACGAGCAGTACTTC.

Written as DNA, the CDR3 is TGTGCCAGCAGCCCCGGGCTGTGCTCTGGGGCCAACGTCCTGACTTTC. It specifies CASSPGLCSGANVLTF. The chain has TRBV7-3 and TRBJ2-6; D remains ambiguous. CDR1 is SGHTA and CDR2 is FQGTGA in the germline V gene. V was cut by 5 bases and J by 0 bases, with 11 bases left in between. This CDR3 has 16 residues.

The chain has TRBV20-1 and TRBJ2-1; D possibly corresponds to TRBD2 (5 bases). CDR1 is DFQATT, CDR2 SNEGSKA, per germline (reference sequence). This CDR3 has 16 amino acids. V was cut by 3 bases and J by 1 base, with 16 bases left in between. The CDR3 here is CSASVVGVRSYNEQFF. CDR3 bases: TGCAGTGCTAGTGTGGTGGGAGTTAGGTCCTACAATGAGCAGTTCTTC.

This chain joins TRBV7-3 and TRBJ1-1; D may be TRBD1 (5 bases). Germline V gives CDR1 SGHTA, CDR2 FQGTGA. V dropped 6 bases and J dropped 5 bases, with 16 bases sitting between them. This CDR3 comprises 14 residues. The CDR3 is CASSQEGWGTEAFF. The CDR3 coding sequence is TGTGCCAGCAGTCAAGAAGGGTGGGGGACTGAAGCTTTCTTT. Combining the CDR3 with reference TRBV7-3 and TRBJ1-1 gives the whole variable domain GAGVSQTPSNKVTEKGKYVELRCDPISGHTALYWYRQSLGQGPEFLIYFQGTGAADDSGLPNDRFFAVRPEGSVSTLKIQRTERGDSAVYLCASSQEGWGTEAFFGQGTRLTVV.

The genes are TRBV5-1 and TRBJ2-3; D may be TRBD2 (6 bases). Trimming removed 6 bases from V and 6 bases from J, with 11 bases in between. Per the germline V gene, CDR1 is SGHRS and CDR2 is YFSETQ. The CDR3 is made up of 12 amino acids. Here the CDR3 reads CASTPGRDTQYF. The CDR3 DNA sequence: TGCGCCAGCACACCAGGGAGGGATACGCAGTATTTT.

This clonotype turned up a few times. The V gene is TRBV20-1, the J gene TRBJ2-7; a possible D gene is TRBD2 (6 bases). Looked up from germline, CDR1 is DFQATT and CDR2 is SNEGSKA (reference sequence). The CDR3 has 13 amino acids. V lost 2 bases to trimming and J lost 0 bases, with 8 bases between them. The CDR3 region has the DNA TGCAGTGCTAGAAAGACTAGCTCCTACGAGCAGTACTTC. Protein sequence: CSARKTSSYEQYF.

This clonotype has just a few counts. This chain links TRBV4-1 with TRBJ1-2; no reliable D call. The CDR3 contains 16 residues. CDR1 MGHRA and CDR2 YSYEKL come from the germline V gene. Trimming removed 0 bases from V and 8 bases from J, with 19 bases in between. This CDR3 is CASSQDNLAGPMGYTF. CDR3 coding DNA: TGCGCCAGCAGCCAAGATAACCTCGCCGGCCCTATGGGCTACACCTTC.

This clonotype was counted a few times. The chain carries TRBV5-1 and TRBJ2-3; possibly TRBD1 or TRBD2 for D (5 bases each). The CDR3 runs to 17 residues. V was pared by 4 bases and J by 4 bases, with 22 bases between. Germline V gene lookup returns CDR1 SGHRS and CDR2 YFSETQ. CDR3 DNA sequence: TGCGCCAGCAGCGCGGGTACTGCAGGGTGGGTCGCAGATACGCAGTATTTT. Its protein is CASSAGTAGWVADTQYF.

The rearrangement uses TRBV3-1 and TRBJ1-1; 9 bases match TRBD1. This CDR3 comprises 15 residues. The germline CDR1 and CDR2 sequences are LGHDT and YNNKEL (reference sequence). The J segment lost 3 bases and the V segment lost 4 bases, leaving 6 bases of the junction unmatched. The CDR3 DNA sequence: TGTGCCAGCAGCCGCCGACAGGGGGGGGACACTGAAGCTTTCTTT. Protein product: CASSRRQGGDTEAFF.